The 7 T cell receptor beta chains presented below share a single source sample, sequenced in a study of T cell responses to AZD1222 COVID-19 vaccine. Clones were sequenced by immunoSEQ multiplex PCR, and TCRdb holds only the in-frame ones, with some missing. The data contain about 120,000 clones, roughly 90% of them singletons. Sequences were derived from peripheral blood, sampled on day 0 of AZD1222 vaccination. All receptors derive from an adult in good health.

The CDR3 region is CAWSATGQGHYGYTF. The DNA of the CDR3 is TGTGCCTGGAGCGCTACGGGACAGGGCCACTATGGCTACACCTTC. The V call is TRBV30, the J call TRBJ1-2; 9 nucleotides line up with TRBD1. Germline assignment: CDR1 GTSNPN and CDR2 SVGIG (reference sequence). This CDR3 spans 15 amino acids. Trimming took 3 bases from V and 3 from J; bases not matched to a gene: 8.

V is TRBV16 and J is TRBJ1-5; weak D call: TRBD1 (6 bases). This CDR3 contains 14 residues. V dropped 1 base and J dropped 7 bases, with 11 bases sitting between them. Germline lookup yields CDR1 KGHSY and CDR2 FQNENV. The CDR3 coding sequence is TGTGCCAGCAGCCAATGGGCAGGGGTACAGCCCCAGCATTTT. Translation gives CASSQWAGVQPQHF.

The chain uses TRBV7-9 and TRBJ2-7; tentatively, D is TRBD1 (6 bases). The CDR3 totals 17 residues. Looked up from germline, CDR1 is SEHNR and CDR2 is FQNEAQ (reference sequence). The V end was cut by 5 bases, the J end by 3 bases, with 23 bases between. CDR3: CASSPPRGYRENYEQYF. CDR3 nucleotide sequence: TGTGCCAGCAGCCCCCCTAGGGGTTACAGGGAGAACTACGAGCAGTACTTC. Filled out from reference TRBV7-9 and TRBJ2-7, the complete variable domain reads DTGVSQNPRHKITKRGQNVTFRCDPISEHNRLYWYRQTLGQGPEFLTYFQNEAQLEKSRLLSDRFSAERPKGSFSTLEIQRTEQGDSAMYLCASSPPRGYRENYEQYFGPGTRLTVT.

The rearrangement uses TRBV5-1 and TRBJ2-7, with D perhaps given as TRBD1 or TRBD2 (5 bases each). CDR1 is SGHRS and CDR2 is YFSETQ in the germline V gene. V lost 0 bases to trimming and J lost 3 bases, with 13 bases between them. This CDR3 region has 15 residues. The CDR3 loop is CASSLEVGTVYEQYF. In DNA form, the CDR3 reads TGCGCCAGCAGCTTGGAGGTAGGGACGGTCTACGAGCAGTACTTC.

This chain joins TRBV19 and TRBJ1-2, with no clear D. V was pared by 3 bases and J by 4 bases, with 12 bases between. The V gene's germline CDR1 is LNHDA and CDR2 SQIVND (reference sequence). There are 14 residues in the CDR3. The CDR3 nucleotides read TGTGCCAGTAGTATGGGTCAGCGTCTCTATGGCTACACCTTC. Translating gives CASSMGQRLYGYTF.

V gene TRBV18 combines with J gene TRBJ1-6; TRBD1 is a possible D gene (5 bases). CDR1 and CDR2 (germline): KGHSH, LQKENI. The CDR3 is made up of 15 amino acids. The ends were cut back, 1 base at V and 5 bases at J, with 9 bases in the middle. DNA of the CDR3: TGTGCCAGCTCACCACTCCGGGACGATAATTCACCCCTCCACTTT. Amino acids: CASSPLRDDNSPLHF.

This clone is a singleton in its sample. The chain couples TRBV5-5 to TRBJ1-6; the D is unclear. The length of the CDR3 is 14 residues. Germline values: CDR1 SGHKS, CDR2 YYEKEE (reference sequence). With 0 bases removed from V and 8 bases from J, the gap between germline ends came to 9 bases. CDR3 amino acids: CASSLGVLDSPLHF. The DNA for the CDR3 is TGTGCCAGCAGCTTGGGGGTGTTAGATTCACCCCTCCACTTT.